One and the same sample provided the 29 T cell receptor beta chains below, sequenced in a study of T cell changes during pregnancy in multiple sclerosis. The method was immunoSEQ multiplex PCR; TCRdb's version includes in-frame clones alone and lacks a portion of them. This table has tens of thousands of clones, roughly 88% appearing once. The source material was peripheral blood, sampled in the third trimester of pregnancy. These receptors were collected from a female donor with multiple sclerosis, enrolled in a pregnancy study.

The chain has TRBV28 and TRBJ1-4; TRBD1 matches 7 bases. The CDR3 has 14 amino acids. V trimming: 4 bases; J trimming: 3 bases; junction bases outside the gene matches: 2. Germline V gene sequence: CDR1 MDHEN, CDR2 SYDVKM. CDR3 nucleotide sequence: TGTGCCAGCAGTTCCGGGACAGCTAATGAAAAACTGTTTTTT. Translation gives CASSSGTANEKLFF.

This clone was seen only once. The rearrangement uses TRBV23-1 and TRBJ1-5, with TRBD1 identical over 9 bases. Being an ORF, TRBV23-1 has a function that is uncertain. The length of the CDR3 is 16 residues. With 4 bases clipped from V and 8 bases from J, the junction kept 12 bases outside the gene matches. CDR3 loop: CASSRYRGRWGEPQHF. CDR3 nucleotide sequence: TGCGCCAGCAGTCGCTACAGGGGGCGCTGGGGGGAGCCCCAGCATTTT.

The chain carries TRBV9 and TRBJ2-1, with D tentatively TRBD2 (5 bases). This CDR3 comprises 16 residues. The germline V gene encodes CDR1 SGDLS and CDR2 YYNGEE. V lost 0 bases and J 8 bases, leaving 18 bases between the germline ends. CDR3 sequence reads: CASSVVPTVRGDEQFF. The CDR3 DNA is TGTGCCAGCAGCGTAGTGCCCACGGTCCGGGGAGATGAGCAGTTCTTC.

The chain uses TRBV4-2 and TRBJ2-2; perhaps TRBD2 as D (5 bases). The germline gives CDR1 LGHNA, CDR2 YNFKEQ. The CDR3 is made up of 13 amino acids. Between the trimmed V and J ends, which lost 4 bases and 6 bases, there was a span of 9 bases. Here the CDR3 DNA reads TGTGCCAGCAGCCTCATGGACTCCGGGGAGCTGTTTTTT. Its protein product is CASSLMDSGELFF.

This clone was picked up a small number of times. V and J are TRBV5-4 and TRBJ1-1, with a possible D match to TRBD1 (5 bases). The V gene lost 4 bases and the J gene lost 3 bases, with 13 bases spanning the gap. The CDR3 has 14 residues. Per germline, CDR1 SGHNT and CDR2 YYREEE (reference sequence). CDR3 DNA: TGTGCCAGCAGCCAGGCAGGGTTTGACACTGAAGCTTTCTTT. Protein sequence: CASSQAGFDTEAFF. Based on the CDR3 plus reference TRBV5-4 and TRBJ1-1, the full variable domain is ETGVTQSPTHLIKTRGQQVTLRCSSQSGHNTVSWYQQALGQGPQFIFQYYREEENGRGNFPPRFSGLQFPNYSSELNVNALELDDSALYLCASSQAGFDTEAFFGQGTRLTVV.

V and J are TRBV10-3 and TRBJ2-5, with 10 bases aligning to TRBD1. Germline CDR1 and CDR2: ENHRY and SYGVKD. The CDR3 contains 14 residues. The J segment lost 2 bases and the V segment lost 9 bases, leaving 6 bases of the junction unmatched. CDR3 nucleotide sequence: TGTGCCATAAGAGGGGACAGGGGACAAGAGACCCAGTACTTC. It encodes CAIRGDRGQETQYF.

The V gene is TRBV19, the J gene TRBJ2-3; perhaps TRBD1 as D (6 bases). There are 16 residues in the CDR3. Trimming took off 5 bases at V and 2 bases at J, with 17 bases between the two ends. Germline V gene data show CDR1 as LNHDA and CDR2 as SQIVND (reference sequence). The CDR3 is CASSQVLGQNTDTQYF. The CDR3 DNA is TGTGCCAGTAGTCAAGTCTTGGGACAAAACACAGATACGCAGTATTTT.

The CDR3 DNA reads TGCGCCAGCAGCCCCGGGACAGGCTCTGGAAACACCATATATTTT. Protein: CASSPGTGSGNTIYF. This rearrangement joins TRBV5-1 to TRBJ1-3, with 8 bases aligning to TRBD1. The CDR3 spans 15 residues. The junction had 3 bases not matched to a gene; V was cut back by 4 bases and J by 0 bases. Germline CDR1 and CDR2: SGHRS and YFSETQ.

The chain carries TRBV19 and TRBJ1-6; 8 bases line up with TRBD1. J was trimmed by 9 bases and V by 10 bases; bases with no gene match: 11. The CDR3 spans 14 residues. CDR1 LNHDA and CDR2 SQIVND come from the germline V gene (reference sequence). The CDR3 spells CAIPPGQEFSPLHF. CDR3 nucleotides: TGTGCCATTCCTCCGGGACAGGAATTTTCACCCCTCCACTTT.

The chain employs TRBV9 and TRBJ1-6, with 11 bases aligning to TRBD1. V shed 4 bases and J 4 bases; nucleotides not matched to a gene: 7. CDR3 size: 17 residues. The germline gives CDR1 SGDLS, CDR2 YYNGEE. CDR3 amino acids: CASSPGQGALYNSPLHF. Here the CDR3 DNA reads TGTGCCAGCAGCCCTGGACAGGGGGCTTTGTATAATTCACCCCTCCACTTT.

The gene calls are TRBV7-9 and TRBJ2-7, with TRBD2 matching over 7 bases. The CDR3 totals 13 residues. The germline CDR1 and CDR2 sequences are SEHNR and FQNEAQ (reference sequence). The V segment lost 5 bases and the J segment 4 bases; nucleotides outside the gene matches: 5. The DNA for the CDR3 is TGTGCCAGCAGCAACTCGGGGGGTTACGAGCAGTACTTC. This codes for CASSNSGGYEQYF.

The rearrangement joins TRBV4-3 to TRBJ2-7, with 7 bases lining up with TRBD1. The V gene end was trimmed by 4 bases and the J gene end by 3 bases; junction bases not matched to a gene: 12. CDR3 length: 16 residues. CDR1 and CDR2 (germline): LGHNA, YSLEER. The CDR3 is CASSRTSGGFGYEQYF. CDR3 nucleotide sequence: TGCGCCAGCAGCCGTACATCAGGGGGTTTTGGCTACGAGCAGTACTTC.

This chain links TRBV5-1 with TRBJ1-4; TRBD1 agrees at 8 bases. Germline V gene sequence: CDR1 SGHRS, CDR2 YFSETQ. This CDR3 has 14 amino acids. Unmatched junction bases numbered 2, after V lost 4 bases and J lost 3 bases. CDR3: CASSIRGPNEKLFF. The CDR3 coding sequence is TGCGCCAGCAGCATCAGGGGGCCTAATGAAAAACTGTTTTTT.

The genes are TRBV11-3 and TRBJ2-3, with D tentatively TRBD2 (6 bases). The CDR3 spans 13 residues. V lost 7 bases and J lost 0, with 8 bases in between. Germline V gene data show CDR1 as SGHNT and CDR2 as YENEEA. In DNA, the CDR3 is TGTGCCAGCAAACGGGGGAGCACAGATACGCAGTATTTT. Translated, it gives CASKRGSTDTQYF. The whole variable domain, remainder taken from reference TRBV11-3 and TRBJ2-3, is EAGVVQSPRYKIIEKKQPVAFWCNPISGHNTLYWYLQNLGQGPELLIRYENEEAVDDSQLPKDRFSAERLKGVDSTLKIQPAELGDSAVYLCASKRGSTDTQYFGPGTRLTVL.

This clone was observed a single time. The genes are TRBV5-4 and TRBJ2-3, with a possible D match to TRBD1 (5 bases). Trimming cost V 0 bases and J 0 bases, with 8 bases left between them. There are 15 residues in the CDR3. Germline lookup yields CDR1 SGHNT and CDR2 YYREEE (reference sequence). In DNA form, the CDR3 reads TGTGCCAGCAGCTTGGAGACAGAGAGCACAGATACGCAGTATTTT. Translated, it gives CASSLETESTDTQYF.

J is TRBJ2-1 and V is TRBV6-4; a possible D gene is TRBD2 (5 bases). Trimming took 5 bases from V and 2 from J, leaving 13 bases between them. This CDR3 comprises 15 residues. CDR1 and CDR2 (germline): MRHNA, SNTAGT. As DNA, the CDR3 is TGTGCCAGCAGTTCCAGTCCCGGGGCCTACAATGAGCAGTTCTTC. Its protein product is CASSSSPGAYNEQFF.

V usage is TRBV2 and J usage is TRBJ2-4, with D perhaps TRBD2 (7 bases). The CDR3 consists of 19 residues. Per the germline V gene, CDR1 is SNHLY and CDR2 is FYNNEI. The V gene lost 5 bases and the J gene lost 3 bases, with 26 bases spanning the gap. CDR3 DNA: TGTGCCAGCAGTCAACGGGGGGCCTCCCGACCCGAGCTCAAAAACATTCAGTACTTC. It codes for CASSQRGASRPELKNIQYF.

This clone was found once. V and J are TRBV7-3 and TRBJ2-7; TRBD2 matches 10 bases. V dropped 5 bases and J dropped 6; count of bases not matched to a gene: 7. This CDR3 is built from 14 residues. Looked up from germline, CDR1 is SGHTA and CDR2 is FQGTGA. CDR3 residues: CASSPRAGGGEQYF. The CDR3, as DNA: TGTGCCAGCAGCCCACGAGCGGGGGGGGGCGAGCAGTACTTC.

CDR3 DNA sequence: TGTGCCAGCAGCCGGAAGGACAGGATCTGGACTGAAGCTTTCTTT. This gives the protein CASSRKDRIWTEAFF. This chain links TRBV11-2 with TRBJ1-1; the match to TRBD1 covers 7 bases. Trimming at V came to 5 bases and at J to 5 bases, leaving 11 bases not matched to a gene. The CDR3 sequence is 15 residues long. Germline V lookup: CDR1 SGHAT, CDR2 FQNNGV.

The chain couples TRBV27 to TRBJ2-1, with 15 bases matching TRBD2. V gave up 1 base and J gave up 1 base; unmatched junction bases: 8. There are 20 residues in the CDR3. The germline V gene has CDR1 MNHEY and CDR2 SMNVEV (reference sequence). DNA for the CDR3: TGTGCCAGCAGTTTATTCTGGACTAGCGGGGGGGCCGGATCCTACAATGAGCAGTTCTTC. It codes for CASSLFWTSGGAGSYNEQFF.

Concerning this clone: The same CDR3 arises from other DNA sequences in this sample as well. CDR3 region: CASSLTGGNTEAFF. The DNA of the CDR3 is TGTGCCAGCAGCTTAACGGGAGGGAACACTGAAGCTTTCTTT. The rearrangement links TRBV7-3 to TRBJ1-1, with D unclear. V shed 0 bases and J shed 1 base, with 6 bases lying between them. Germline CDR1 reads SGHTA; CDR2 reads FQGTGA. The CDR3 totals 14 residues.

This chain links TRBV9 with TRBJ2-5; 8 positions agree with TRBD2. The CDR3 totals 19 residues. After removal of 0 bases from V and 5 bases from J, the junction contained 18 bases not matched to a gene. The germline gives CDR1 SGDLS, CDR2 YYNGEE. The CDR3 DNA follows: TGTGCCAGCAGCGTAGACACCACCCCCGGGACTAGTAGGATCGAGACCCAGTACTTC. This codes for CASSVDTTPGTSRIETQYF.

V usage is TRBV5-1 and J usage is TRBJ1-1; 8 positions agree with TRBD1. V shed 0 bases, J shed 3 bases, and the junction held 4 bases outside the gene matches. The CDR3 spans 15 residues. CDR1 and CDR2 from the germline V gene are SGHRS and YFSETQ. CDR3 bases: TGCGCCAGCAGCTTGGCGGCAGGGGGCCACACTGAAGCTTTCTTT. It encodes CASSLAAGGHTEAFF.

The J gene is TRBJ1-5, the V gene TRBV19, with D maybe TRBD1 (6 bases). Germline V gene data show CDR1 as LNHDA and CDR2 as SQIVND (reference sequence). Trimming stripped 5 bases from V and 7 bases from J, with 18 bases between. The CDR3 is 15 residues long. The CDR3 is CASSDTAGVWQPQHF. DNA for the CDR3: TGTGCCAGTAGTGATACCGCAGGGGTATGGCAGCCCCAGCATTTT.

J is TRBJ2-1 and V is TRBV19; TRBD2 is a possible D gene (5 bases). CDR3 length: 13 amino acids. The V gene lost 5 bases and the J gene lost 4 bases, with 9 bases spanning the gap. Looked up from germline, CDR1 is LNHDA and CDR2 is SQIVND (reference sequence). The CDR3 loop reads CASSVSGYNEQFF. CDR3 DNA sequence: TGTGCCAGTAGTGTGTCGGGATACAATGAGCAGTTCTTC.

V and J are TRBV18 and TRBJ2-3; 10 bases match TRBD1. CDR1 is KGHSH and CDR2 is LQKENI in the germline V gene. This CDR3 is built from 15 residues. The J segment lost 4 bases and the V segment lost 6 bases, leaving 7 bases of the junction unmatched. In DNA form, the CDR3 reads TGTGCCAGCTCCCCTGGGACAGGGGAGGCAGATACGCAGTATTTT. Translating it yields CASSPGTGEADTQYF. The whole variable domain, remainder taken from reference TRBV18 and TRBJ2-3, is NAGVMQNPRHLVRRRGQEARLRCSPMKGHSHVYWYRQLPEEGLKFMVYLQKENIIDESGMPKERFSAEFPKEGPSILRIQQVVRGDSAAYFCASSPGTGEADTQYFGPGTRLTVL.

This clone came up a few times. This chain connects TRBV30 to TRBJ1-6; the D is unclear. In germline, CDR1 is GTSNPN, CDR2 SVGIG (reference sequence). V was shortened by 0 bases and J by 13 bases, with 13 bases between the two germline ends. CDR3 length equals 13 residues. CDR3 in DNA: TGTGCCTGGAGTGTTGGGCACCTGAATCCCCTCCACTTT. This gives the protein CAWSVGHLNPLHF. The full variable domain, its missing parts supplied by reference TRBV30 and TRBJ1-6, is SQTIHQWPATLVQPVGSPLSLECTVEGTSNPNLYWYRQAAGRGLQLLFYSVGIGQISSEVPQNLSASRPQDRQFILSSKKLLLSDSGFYLCAWSVGHLNPLHFGNGTRLTVT.

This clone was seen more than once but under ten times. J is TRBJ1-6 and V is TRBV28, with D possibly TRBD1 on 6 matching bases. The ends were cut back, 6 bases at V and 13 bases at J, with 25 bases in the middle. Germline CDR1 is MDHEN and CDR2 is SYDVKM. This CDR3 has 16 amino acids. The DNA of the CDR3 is TGTGCCAGCAGGGGAGGGGGAGGTAGGATCCTAGGGCCCCTCCACTTT. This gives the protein CASRGGGGRILGPLHF.

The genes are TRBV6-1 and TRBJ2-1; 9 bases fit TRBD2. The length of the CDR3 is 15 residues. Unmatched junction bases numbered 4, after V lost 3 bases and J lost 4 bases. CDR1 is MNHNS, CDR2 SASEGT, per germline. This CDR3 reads CASSDGGGEYNEQFF. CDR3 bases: TGTGCCAGCAGTGATGGCGGGGGGGAGTACAATGAGCAGTTCTTC.